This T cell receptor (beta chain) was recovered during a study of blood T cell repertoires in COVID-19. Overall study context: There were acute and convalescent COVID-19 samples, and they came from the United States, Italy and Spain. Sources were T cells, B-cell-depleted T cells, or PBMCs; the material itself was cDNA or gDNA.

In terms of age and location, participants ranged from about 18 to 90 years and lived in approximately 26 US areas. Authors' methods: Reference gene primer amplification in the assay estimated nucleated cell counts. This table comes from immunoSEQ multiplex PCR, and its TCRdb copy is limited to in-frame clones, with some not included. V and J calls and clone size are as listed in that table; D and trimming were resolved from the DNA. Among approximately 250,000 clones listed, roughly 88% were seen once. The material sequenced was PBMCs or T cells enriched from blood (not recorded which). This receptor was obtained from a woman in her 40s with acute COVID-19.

CDR3 bases: TGTGCCAGCTCTGGGCAGGGCGAATACAATGAGCAGTTCTTC. It encodes CASSGQGEYNEQFF. This chain connects TRBV18 to TRBJ2-1; possible D gene TRBD1, 5 bases. The V gene's germline CDR1 is KGHSH and CDR2 LQKENI. V lost 6 bases to trimming and J lost 4 bases, with 13 bases between them. The CDR3 length is 14 residues.